This T cell receptor (beta chain) is drawn from a study of T cell changes during pregnancy in multiple sclerosis. The protocol was immunoSEQ multiplex PCR, while the TCRdb copy is restricted to in-frame clones and leaves out a portion. The sample consists of tens of thousands of clones, about nine tenths of them appearing once. The J segment lost 2 bases and the V segment lost 6 bases, leaving 8 bases of the junction unmatched. CDR3 length: 16 amino acids. Germline lookup yields CDR1 SGHAT and CDR2 FQNNGV. This sample comprised CD4+ T cells from peripheral blood mononuclear cells, obtained after pregnancy. The TCR sequence derives from a female donor in good health, enrolled as a control in a pregnancy study. This rearrangement joins TRBV11-2 to TRBJ2-7; 12 nucleotides match TRBD2. This CDR3 reads CASRGLAGHLPYEQYF. CDR3 DNA sequence: TGTGCCAGCAGAGGACTAGCGGGGCACTTACCCTACGAGCAGTACTTC.